These 17 T cell receptor beta chains were all obtained from the same sample, sequenced in a study of T-cell reconstitution after alpha-beta-depleted transplantation in children. Preparation of the TCRbeta library involved a method that used unique molecular identifiers. TCRdb independently ran MiXCR on the PCR reads; one entry per CDR3 protein. The sample lists about 980,000 distinct CDR3 sequences, about 29% occurring once. Sequencing used PBMCs, mostly from graft donor cells, obtained 360 days after TCRalphabeta/CD19-depleted stem cell transplant. The receptor set was obtained from a boy under three years old who had a stem cell transplant for SCID, so the T cells may come from the graft donor.

The sample holds a few counts of this clonotype. The chain joins TRBV20-1 to TRBJ2-7, with 9 bases aligning to TRBD2. Trimming at V came to 2 bases and at J to 3 bases, leaving 5 bases not matched to a gene. Germline loops: CDR1 DFQATT, CDR2 SNEGSKA (reference sequence). The CDR3 spans 14 residues. The CDR3 is CSARRAGGHYEQYF. Written as DNA, the CDR3 is TGCAGTGCTAGAAGAGCGGGGGGCCACTACGAGCAGTACTTC.

In its sample, this clonotype was seen a few times. V is TRBV7-2 and J is TRBJ2-3; D is perhaps TRBD2 (6 bases). The CDR3 is 15 residues long. The V end lost 5 bases, the J end lost 2 bases, and 14 bases lay between the germline ends. Germline assignment: CDR1 SGHTA and CDR2 FQGNSA. This CDR3 reads CASSPSGLNTDTQYF. The CDR3 DNA is TGTGCCAGCAGCCCCTCGGGACTCAACACAGATACGCAGTATTTT.

The chain couples TRBV27 to TRBJ1-5; 7 positions match TRBD1. Germline V gene data show CDR1 as MNHEY and CDR2 as SMNVEV (reference sequence). The CDR3 runs 16 residues. V dropped 6 bases and J dropped 1; count of bases not matched to a gene: 9. CDR3 sequence reads: CASRSGGLPSNQPQHF. DNA of the CDR3: TGTGCCAGCAGATCAGGGGGTCTACCGAGCAATCAGCCCCAGCATTTT.

This clonotype was counted between two and nine times. The chain employs TRBV4-2 and TRBJ2-2; a possible D gene is TRBD2 (5 bases). The CDR3 sequence is 16 residues long. Germline-derived CDR1 and CDR2 are LGHNA and YNFKEQ. V was clipped by 4 bases and J by 4 bases, with 16 bases between them. The CDR3 DNA follows: TGTGCCAGCAGCCCGGGCCTGAGACGGGGCACCGGGGAGCTGTTTTTT. As protein: CASSPGLRRGTGELFF.

The J gene is TRBJ2-7, the V gene TRBV5-8; no clear D. Trimming took off 6 bases at V and 0 bases at J, with 10 bases between the two ends. CDR3 length: 13 residues. Looked up from germline, CDR1 is SGHTS and CDR2 is YDEGEE. The CDR3 loop reads CASNLRLSYEQYF. CDR3 bases: TGTGCCAGCAACTTACGGCTCTCCTACGAGCAGTACTTC.

This clonotype was found once. V gene TRBV12-3 or TRBV12-4 combines with J gene TRBJ2-5, with a possible D match to TRBD1 (6 bases). The CDR3 runs to 16 residues. The V gene lost 4 bases and the J gene lost 4 bases, with 19 bases spanning the gap. Here the CDR3 reads CASSSWGQTGGETQYF. Here the CDR3 DNA reads TGTGCCAGCAGTTCCTGGGGACAAACTGGGGGAGAGACCCAGTACTTC.

This clonotype was detected a few times. This chain links TRBV12-3 or TRBV12-4 with TRBJ2-1; D remains unclear. V lost 2 bases, J lost 0 bases, and 11 bases lay in between. The CDR3 loop spans 16 amino acids. The CDR3 reads CASSLRYPSSYNEQFF. The CDR3 coding sequence is TGTGCCAGCAGTTTAAGGTACCCCAGCTCCTACAATGAGCAGTTCTTC.

The CDR3 region is CASSFYLGSSYNEQFF. The CDR3 nucleotides read TGCGCCAGCAGCTTTTACCTGGGGAGCTCCTACAATGAGCAGTTCTTC. The chain uses TRBV5-1 and TRBJ2-1; D possibly corresponds to TRBD2 (5 bases). The germline V and J ends were trimmed by 2 bases and 0 bases, with 12 bases remaining between them. CDR3 length: 16 amino acids. Germline CDR1 SGHRS, CDR2 YFSETQ.

This chain uses TRBV4-3 with TRBJ2-1, with 7 bases aligning to TRBD1. The germline CDR1 and CDR2 sequences are LGHNA and YSLEER. V lost 2 bases, J lost 7 bases, and 5 bases stayed unmatched. The CDR3 length is 14 residues. The CDR3 DNA is TGCGCCAGCAGCCAAAGGGGGCCGGCAAATGAGCAGTTCTTC. Translating gives CASSQRGPANEQFF.

This clonotype was detected a few times. This chain links TRBV6-1 with TRBJ2-5; 9 bases line up with TRBD2. The CDR3 runs 15 residues. Germline CDR1 MNHNS, CDR2 SASEGT. The ends lost 7 bases at V and 5 bases at J; junction bases unmatched: 11. CDR3 bases: TGTGCCAGCAATCCCATGACTAGCGGTGGTGAGACCCAGTACTTC. Its protein is CASNPMTSGGETQYF.

The rearrangement links TRBV12-3 or TRBV12-4 to TRBJ2-5; no firm D call. This CDR3 spans 13 amino acids. The V and J ends lost 2 bases and 3 bases respectively, with 7 bases between them. CDR3 residues: CASSLMRKETQYF. The CDR3 DNA follows: TGTGCCAGCAGTTTAATGAGGAAAGAGACCCAGTACTTC.

The rearrangement uses TRBV18 and TRBJ2-5; D unclear. Germline lookup yields CDR1 KGHSH and CDR2 LQKENI. V was clipped by 5 bases and J by 3 bases, with 7 bases between them. The length of the CDR3 is 12 residues. The CDR3 here is CASSYTEETQYF. The CDR3 bases are TGTGCCAGCTCATACACCGAAGAGACCCAGTACTTC.

CDR3 region: CASSPQGVGTDTQYF. The CDR3 DNA sequence: TGTGCCAGCAGTCCGCAGGGGGTTGGCACAGATACGCAGTATTTT. The J gene is TRBJ2-3, the V gene TRBV28, with TRBD1 identical over 7 bases. With 5 bases clipped from V and 1 base from J, the junction kept 6 bases outside the gene matches. Germline CDR1 is MDHEN and CDR2 is SYDVKM. This CDR3 contains 15 residues.

The gene calls are TRBV20-1 and TRBJ2-5; unclear D gene. Germline CDR1 is DFQATT and CDR2 is SNEGSKA (reference sequence). CDR3 length: 14 amino acids. V gave up 3 bases and J gave up 1 base, with 12 bases separating them. The CDR3 protein is CSAREWGSQETQYF. The CDR3 DNA sequence: TGCAGTGCTAGGGAGTGGGGATCCCAAGAGACCCAGTACTTC.

This clonotype was detected a few times. J is TRBJ2-7 and V is TRBV27; perhaps TRBD1 as D (6 bases). The CDR3 totals 13 residues. Germline V gives CDR1 MNHEY, CDR2 SMNVEV (reference sequence). V was shortened by 6 bases and J by 7 bases, with 16 bases between the two germline ends. Here the CDR3 DNA reads TGTGCCAGCAGCCAGGTGGGGGCTCGGGAGCAGTACTTC. It specifies CASSQVGAREQYF.

This clonotype has more than one count but fewer than ten. This chain connects TRBV6-5 to TRBJ1-3; TRBD1 agrees at 8 bases. The germline gives CDR1 MNHEY, CDR2 SVGAGI. Unmatched junction bases numbered 2, after V lost 0 bases and J lost 4 bases. CDR3 size: 15 residues. The CDR3 spells CASSYSTGVGNTIYF. CDR3 nucleotides: TGTGCCAGCAGTTACTCGACAGGGGTAGGAAACACCATATATTTT.

This clonotype showed up just a few times. The chain carries TRBV4-3 and TRBJ2-1; TRBD2 agrees at 8 bases. CDR1 and CDR2 (germline): LGHNA, YSLEER. V lost 1 base and J lost 4; bases outside the gene matches: 9. This CDR3 has 17 amino acids. CDR3 coding DNA: TGCGCCAGCAGCCAAGGCCCAAGCGGGGGTGTTTACAATGAGCAGTTCTTC. Its protein product is CASSQGPSGGVYNEQFF.